The 5 T cell receptor beta chains below were found in one sample sequenced in a study of control samples from healthy donors and cancer patients. The data were produced by immunoSEQ multiplex PCR, yet TCRdb's version contains in-frame clones alone and is incomplete. Of fewer than 200,000 clones in the sample, nearly 96% are singletons; the top ten hold 0.85% to 1.3%. Sequences were obtained from blood. The origin of the receptors is a woman aged 30 to 39 in good health.

The chain links TRBV3-1 (or the pseudogene TRBV3-2) to TRBJ1-1, with D perhaps TRBD1 (6 bases). V was pared by 3 bases and J by 4 bases, with 12 bases between. This CDR3 is built from 14 residues. The germline V gene encodes CDR1 LGHDT and CDR2 YNNKEL (reference sequence). The CDR3 sequence: CASSQVGTSTEAFF. DNA for the CDR3: TGTGCCAGCAGCCAGGTGGGGACATCCACTGAAGCTTTCTTT.

This chain connects TRBV24-1 to TRBJ1-2; D remains ambiguous. Between the trimmed V and J ends, which lost 8 bases and 6 bases, there was a span of 18 bases. Germline CDR1 reads KGHDR; CDR2 reads SFDVKD. The CDR3 totals 14 residues. The CDR3 DNA follows: TGTGCCACCAACCTTTGGTATCGGGCAAATGGCTACACCTTC. Amino acid sequence: CATNLWYRANGYTF.

The chain links TRBV7-9 to TRBJ2-7; D possibly corresponds to TRBD1 (5 bases). V was clipped by 2 bases and J by 2 bases, with 16 bases between them. This CDR3 region has 16 residues. From germline, CDR1 is SEHNR and CDR2 FQNEAQ (reference sequence). CDR3 bases: TGTGCCAGCAGCTTAATTGGAACAGGCCTGGCCTACGAGCAGTACTTC. It is translated as CASSLIGTGLAYEQYF.

Details on this clone: One end of the junction does not line up with germline, which may come from a read error. The rearrangement uses TRBV11-2 and TRBJ2-7, with a possible D match to TRBD2 (5 bases). Per germline, CDR1 SGHAT and CDR2 FQNNGV. This CDR3 has 14 amino acids. The CDR3: CASSLELADYVQYF. CDR3 DNA: TGTGCCAGCAGCTTAGAGTTGGCAGACTACGTGCAGTACTTC. The entire variable domain, with the rest obtained from reference TRBV11-2 and TRBJ2-7, is as follows: EAGVAQSPRYKIIEKRQSVAFWCNPISGHATLYWYQQILGQGPKLLIQFQNNGVVDDSQLPKDRFSAERLKGVDSTLKIQPAKLEDSAVYLCASSLELADYVQYFGPGTRLTVT.

The CDR3, as DNA: TGTGCCACCAGTGAAACAGGGTCCGAGCAGTACTTC. It is translated as CATSETGSEQYF. V gene TRBV24-1 combines with J gene TRBJ2-7, with D possibly matching TRBD1 (6 bases). The CDR3 runs 12 residues. CDR1 and CDR2 (germline): KGHDR, SFDVKD. Between the trimmed V and J ends, which lost 4 bases and 6 bases, there was a span of 9 bases.